The clone carrying this TCR beta chain has a single count. Its cognate antigen is unknown. Using immunoSEQ multiplex PCR, the repertoire was profiled, and TCRdb retains in-frame clones only, with some absent. The data contain some 72,000 clones, about 92% of them singletons. These data are taken from a study of OX40 agonist ivuxolimab in advanced cancers. General study findings and limits: CD8+ T cells showed, on average, more clonal expansion than CD4+ cells.

Trimming cost V 2 bases and J 5 bases; bases outside gene matches: 6. Germline values: CDR1 ENHRY, CDR2 SYGVKD. The length of the CDR3 is 17 residues. This sample comprised CD4+ or CD8+ T cells sorted from blood, obtained in a trial of the OX40 agonist ivuxolimab. This TCR was recovered from an adult with an advanced solid tumor such as melanoma, head and neck, liver or kidney cancer. The chain has TRBV10-3 and TRBJ2-3, with 14 nucleotides matching TRBD2. CDR3 nucleotides: TGTGCCATCAGTGAGGGGGGACTAGCGGGAGCTCGAGATACGCAGTATTTT. Its translation is CAISEGGLAGARDTQYF.